These T cell receptor beta chains were read from a single sample in a study of cytomegalovirus exposure and HLA in healthy donors. Libraries were prepared by immunoSEQ multiplex PCR; TCRdb keeps only in-frame clonotypes and omits some of them. The sample lists about 180,000 clones, 76% occurring once. Input material: PBMCs. Source of these receptors: a man aged 18 to 29 in good health and CMV-seronegative. The CDR3 runs from the conserved cysteine through the conserved F or W. The D gene is left open where the match is weak. For some rows the clone size is stated as once, few or many, or as a class when expanded; others skip it.

v_gene	j_gene	abundance	d_gene	CDR3nt	CDR3aa
TRBV11-2	TRBJ2-5	-	-	TGTGCCAGCAGCTTTAAAGAGACCCAGTACTTC	CASSFKETQYF
TRBV2	TRBJ2-2	-	-	TGTGCCAGCAGTGCGCAGGGGAGCAGGAACACCGGGGAGCTGTTTTTT	CASSAQGSRNTGELFF
TRBV25-1	TRBJ1-2	-	-	TGTGCCAGCAGTGAATCTGGAGCGACCTATGGCTACACCTTC	CASSESGATYGYTF
TRBV6-1	TRBJ1-5	-	-	TGTGCCAGCAGTGTTTCTGGGGCAAGCAATCAGCCCCAGCATTTT	CASSVSGASNQPQHF
TRBV5-4	TRBJ1-6	few	-	TGTGCCAGCAGCTTCGGAGGACGCTCACCCCTCCACTTT	CASSFGGRSPLHF
TRBV7-3	TRBJ1-5	-	TRBD1	TGTGCCAGCAGCCCAGACAGGGGCTGGGATCAGCCCCAGCATTTT	CASSPDRGWDQPQHF
TRBV9	TRBJ2-7	-	TRBD2	TGTGCCAGCAGCGTTGCTAGCGGGAGGGCCACCGAGCAGTACTTC	CASSVASGRATEQYF
TRBV19	TRBJ1-4	-	-	TGTGCCAGTAGTAGCGGGAATGAAAAACTGTTTTTT	CASSSGNEKLFF
TRBV27	TRBJ1-2	once	TRBD1	TGTGCCAGCAGTTTGGGACAGGGGGCAGGAGGCTACACCTTC	CASSLGQGAGGYTF
TRBV2	TRBJ2-5	-	TRBD2	TGTGCCAGCAGTGCGGGACTAGGTGGCCAAGAGACCCAGTACTTC	CASSAGLGGQETQYF
TRBV18	TRBJ2-7	-	TRBD2	TGTGCCAGCTCACCCCGGGGGGACTACGAGCAGTACTTC	CASSPRGDYEQYF
TRBV14	TRBJ1-1	few	TRBD1	TGTGCCAGCAGCCAACCCCTAGGGGGCACGCCGAACACTGAAGCTTTCTTT	CASSQPLGGTPNTEAFF
TRBV6-5	TRBJ1-6	-	-	TGTGCCAGCAGTTACTCGGCTTCTAATTCACCCCTCCACTTT	CASSYSASNSPLHF
TRBV19	TRBJ1-1	-	-	TGTGCCACTAGGGGCAGGCGGGGGAACACTGAAGCTTTCTTT	CATRGRRGNTEAFF
TRBV12-5	TRBJ1-2	-	TRBD1	TGTGCTAGTGGTTCGACCGGGACAGGGGGCGCGACGTATGGCTACACCTTC	CASGSTGTGGATYGYTF
TRBV5-1	TRBJ2-7	-	TRBD1	TGCGCCAGCAGCCCGCCGGGACAGGGGTTATTGGTCTACGAGCAGTACTTC	CASSPPGQGLLVYEQYF
TRBV29-1	TRBJ2-7	-	-	TGCAGCGTTGCGGACAGTTACTCCTACGAGCAGTACTTC	CSVADSYSYEQYF
TRBV28	TRBJ2-1	few	-	TGTGCCAGCAGTTTATTGGGTGCGGGCGGAACTGGGTACAATGAGCAGTTCTTC	CASSLLGAGGTGYNEQFF
TRBV18	TRBJ2-7	-	TRBD2	TGTGCCAGCTCAACGACCTCCCTAGCGGGGGCCGGCTCCTACGAGCAGTACTTC	CASSTTSLAGAGSYEQYF
TRBV6-1	TRBJ2-5	-	TRBD2	TGTGCCAGCAGTCTAGCGGGAGGGGCTCAAGAGACCCAGTACTTC	CASSLAGGAQETQYF
TRBV10-3	TRBJ1-1	few	-	TGTGCCATCAGTGCTCCAGAGGGTGAAGCTTTCTTT	CAISAPEGEAFF
TRBV7-9	TRBJ2-7	-	TRBD2	TGTGCCAGCAGCGCTCCTAGCGGGAGTCTGTACGAGCAGTACTTC	CASSAPSGSLYEQYF
TRBV5-8	TRBJ1-5	-	TRBD1	TGTGCCAGCAGCTTGGGACAGGGCGGTCAGCCCCAGCATTTT	CASSLGQGGQPQHF
TRBV5-6	TRBJ1-1	few	-	TGTGCCAGCAGCCCAGAGTCTGGGACTAGTGGTGAAGCTTTCTTT	CASSPESGTSGEAFF
TRBV19	TRBJ1-1	-	-	TGTGCCAGTAGTATACTGGGGCGGGGAGCTTTCTTT	CASSILGRGAFF
TRBV2	TRBJ2-7	-	TRBD2	TGTGCCAGCAGCACATGGGCTAGCGGCTTGAGCGAGCAGTACTTC	CASSTWASGLSEQYF
TRBV6-5	TRBJ1-1	-	-	TGTGCCAGCAGTTACTCGAGCGGGGCTCTCCCTGAAGCTTTCTTT	CASSYSSGALPEAFF
TRBV5-6	TRBJ1-2	once	-	TGTGCCAGCAGCTTGTGGGGTTCCGGGATAAGGTACACCTTC	CASSLWGSGIRYTF
TRBV9	TRBJ1-6	few	-	TGTGCCAGCAGCGTATATCCCGACACGAGGGATAATTCACCCCTCCACTTT	CASSVYPDTRDNSPLHF
TRBV6-1	TRBJ2-7	-	-	TGTGCCAGCAGTGAGAGTGGGCGGCAGGGCGAGCAGTACTTC	CASSESGRQGEQYF
TRBV27	TRBJ2-2	few	-	TGTGCCAGCAGTTTAAAATTGGGACTTACGGAGGAGCTGTTTTTT	CASSLKLGLTEELFF
TRBV6-5	TRBJ1-2	-	-	TGTGCCAGCAGTTATCCGCAGGGGGGCTACACCTTC	CASSYPQGGYTF
TRBV21-1	TRBJ2-7	-	-	TGTGCCAGCAGCTCCCCCGGGACAGGATACTACGAGCAGTACTTC	CASSSPGTGYYEQYF
TRBV30	TRBJ1-2	-	TRBD1	TGTGCCTGGGTACCGGACAGGTCCTATGGCTACACCTTC	CAWVPDRSYGYTF
TRBV5-5	TRBJ2-7	few	TRBD2	TGTGCCAGCAGCTCTCGCGGGAGGGGGTACGAGCAGTACTTC	CASSSRGRGYEQYF
TRBV27	TRBJ2-7	-	-	TGTGCCAGCAGTTTAGCGGGACGCCGGTCCTACGAGCAGTACTTC	CASSLAGRRSYEQYF
TRBV20-1	TRBJ1-4	-	-	TGCAGTGCCTACCTACAGGAAAAACTGTTTTTT	CSAYLQEKLFF
TRBV14	TRBJ2-3	-	TRBD1	TGTGCCAGCAGCACAGGCCCCGGGACAGGGGCAGATACGCAGTATTTT	CASSTGPGTGADTQYF
TRBV5-4	TRBJ2-2	-	-	TGTGCCAGCAGCTTGGGGCAGGGCGGGAACACCGGGGAGCTGTTTTTT	CASSLGQGGNTGELFF
TRBV5-1	TRBJ1-2	-	TRBD1	TGCGCCAGCAAACCCGGGACAGGGGACGGCTACACCTTC	CASKPGTGDGYTF
TRBV25-1	TRBJ2-5	-	TRBD2	TGTGCCAGCAGTGAACAAAGCACTAGCGGGAGAGAGACCCAGTACTTC	CASSEQSTSGRETQYF
TRBV13	TRBJ2-7	-	-	TGTGCCAGCAGCTTGACAGTCAGCTCCTACGAGCAGTACTTC	CASSLTVSSYEQYF
TRBV28	TRBJ2-7	few	TRBD2	TGTGCCAGCAGTTCGGGACTAGCGGGAGTTCACTACGAGCAGTACTTC	CASSSGLAGVHYEQYF
TRBV25-1	TRBJ1-2	-	-	TGTGCCAGCAGTCTCGGGGGACGGACCTATGGCTACACCTTC	CASSLGGRTYGYTF
TRBV11-2	TRBJ2-1	-	TRBD1	TGTGCCAGCACGGGACAGGTTGGCTACAATGAGCAGTTCTTC	CASTGQVGYNEQFF
TRBV9	TRBJ1-2	-	-	TGTGCCAGCAGTGCGGACAGCCTAGGCTACACCTTC	CASSADSLGYTF
TRBV18	TRBJ2-3	-	-	TGTGCCAGCTCGTCGAGCCTTCACACAGATACGCAGTATTTT	CASSSSLHTDTQYF
TRBV7-8	TRBJ1-4	few	-	TGTGCCAGCAGCTTCGTCGGGAAGAATGAAAAACTGTTTTTT	CASSFVGKNEKLFF
TRBV4-1	TRBJ1-6	-	TRBD1	TGCGCCAGCAGCCCTCCGGGCAGGGGGATGACACCCCTCCACTTT	CASSPPGRGMTPLHF
TRBV9	TRBJ2-2	-	TRBD2	TGTGCCAGCAGCGTAGGGACTAGCGGGAGACTCGTAACCGGGGAGCTGTTTTTT	CASSVGTSGRLVTGELFF
TRBV10-3	TRBJ2-1	-	TRBD2	TGTGCCATAAATAGAGGGAGGGACAATGAGCAGTTCTTC	CAINRGRDNEQFF
TRBV15	TRBJ1-1	-	-	TGTGCCACCAGCAGAGATGCCCCCGGGAAGGCTTTCTTT	CATSRDAPGKAFF
TRBV9	TRBJ2-3	-	TRBD2	TGTGTCAGCAGCGAGCCCCTTTTGAGCGGGGGCACAGATACGCAGTATTTT	CVSSEPLLSGGTDTQYF
TRBV28	TRBJ2-1	-	-	TGTGCCAGCCCAACGATAGGAGGGAATCCCTACAATGAGCAGTTCTTC	CASPTIGGNPYNEQFF